One and the same sample provided the 2 T cell receptor beta chains below, sequenced in a study of T cells in Graves' hyperthyroidism and ophthalmopathy. Amplified TCR beta CDR3 regions came from RNA transcripts. HTBI primers were employed in a first-round RT-PCR of the TCR CDR3. MiXCR, applied by TCRdb to the multiplex PCR reads, yields one record per CDR3 protein. The sample lists fewer than 900,000 distinct CDR3 sequences, about 16% occurring once. The sequenced sample was blood. These receptor sequences come from a man between 18 and 35 years old with Graves' hyperthyroidism.

This clonotype showed up just once. The gene calls are TRBV28 and TRBJ2-2; D unclear. Germline CDR1 and CDR2: MDHEN and SYDVKM. The V end was cut by 5 bases, the J end by 0 bases, with 10 bases between. The CDR3 is 15 amino acids. DNA of the CDR3: TGTGCCAGCAGTCCATCCCCATCGAACACCGGGGAGCTGTTTTTT. Its protein is CASSPSPSNTGELFF.

This clonotype appeared many times. The chain uses TRBV12-3 or TRBV12-4 and TRBJ2-7; TRBD2 matches 10 bases. Germline trimming cut 3 bases from V and 3 bases from J; bases unmatched to any gene: 5. The CDR3 spans 15 residues. The CDR3 reads CASSLSASGSYEQYF. As DNA, the CDR3 is TGTGCCAGCAGTTTGTCGGCTAGCGGGAGCTACGAGCAGTACTTC.